One sample yielded the 23 T cell receptor beta chains listed below, sequenced in a study of shared clonotypes between healthy human individuals. TCRdb's copy holds only in-frame clones and misses some; the assay was immunoSEQ multiplex PCR. The table shows a few million clones, with about nine tenths occurring only once. The sample taken for sequencing was naive CD4+ T cells from PBMCs. Subset reported: CD45RA+ positively selected. All receptors derive from a man younger than 30 in good health. Some clones in this sample may be carry-over from other donors' samples.

The genes are TRBV14 and TRBJ2-2; D may be TRBD1 (6 bases). The germline CDR1 and CDR2 sequences are SGHDN and FVKESK. The V end lost 3 bases, the J end lost 3 bases, and 17 bases lay between the germline ends. The CDR3 totals 17 residues. CDR3 sequence: CASSQIGQSWDTGELFF. Here the CDR3 DNA reads TGTGCCAGCAGCCAGATTGGACAGTCTTGGGACACCGGGGAGCTGTTTTTT.

V usage is TRBV9 and J usage is TRBJ2-1, with D possibly TRBD2 on 5 matching bases. Germline V gene sequence: CDR1 SGDLS, CDR2 YYNGEE. The V gene lost 3 bases and the J gene lost 0 bases, with 10 bases spanning the gap. The CDR3 length is 15 residues. This CDR3 is CASSERRSSYNEQFF. CDR3 sequence (DNA): TGTGCCAGCAGCGAGCGGAGGAGCTCCTACAATGAGCAGTTCTTC.

Here the CDR3 reads CASSLYPPRDGTEAFF. For the CDR3, the DNA is TGTGCCAGCAGTTTATACCCCCCCCGGGACGGTACTGAAGCTTTCTTT. The V call is TRBV27, the J call TRBJ1-1; tentatively, D is TRBD1 (5 bases). Trimming left V 1 base short and J 5 bases short, with 17 bases between. The CDR3 covers 16 residues. CDR1 is MNHEY, CDR2 SMNVEV, per germline (reference sequence).

The rearrangement joins TRBV28 to TRBJ2-7, with TRBD2 as a possible D gene (6 bases). Trimming took off 7 bases at V and 3 bases at J, with 10 bases between the two ends. Germline V gene lookup returns CDR1 MDHEN and CDR2 SYDVKM. The CDR3 has 12 amino acids. As DNA, the CDR3 is TGTGCCAGCAAAATTAGCGGCTACGAGCAGTACTTC. Protein product: CASKISGYEQYF.

The chain uses TRBV30 and TRBJ1-2; 9 bases agree with TRBD1. Germline V gives CDR1 GTSNPN, CDR2 SVGIG (reference sequence). The CDR3 is made up of 13 amino acids. After removal of 3 bases from V and 5 bases from J, the junction contained 4 bases not matched to a gene. In DNA, the CDR3 is TGTGCCTGGAGCCAGGGGACAGGGTATGGCTACACCTTC. The encoded protein is CAWSQGTGYGYTF.

DNA of the CDR3: TGTGCCAGCAGCCCGGGCCGTGGGCTGACGTTGGCTAATGAGCAGTTCTTC. Translation: CASSPGRGLTLANEQFF. The chain has TRBV27 and TRBJ2-1; D is unresolved. Trimming stripped 6 bases from V and 7 bases from J, with 25 bases between. Germline V CDR1 and CDR2: MNHEY, SMNVEV (reference sequence). The CDR3 sequence is 17 residues long.

The V and J genes are TRBV28 and TRBJ1-2; tentative D call: TRBD1 (5 bases). In germline, CDR1 is MDHEN, CDR2 SYDVKM. The CDR3 runs to 13 residues. V lost 5 bases to trimming and J lost 8 bases, with 15 bases between them. The CDR3 DNA is TGTGCCAGCAGTGTAGTACAGGACTGGGGCTACACCTTC. This translates into CASSVVQDWGYTF.

The chain joins TRBV5-1 to TRBJ1-1; D is ambiguous. Germline V gene sequence: CDR1 SGHRS, CDR2 YFSETQ. The CDR3 spans 15 residues. Trimming pared 2 bases from V and 0 bases from J, leaving 11 bases between. The CDR3 nucleotides read TGCGCCAGCAGCTTATTGGCCGGAATGAACACTGAAGCTTTCTTT. It translates to CASSLLAGMNTEAFF.

Points on this clone: The junction departs from the called germline gene at one end, perhaps through a read error. The sample has other DNA sequences that encode this CDR3 too. The chain joins TRBV28 to TRBJ1-1; D gene unclear. The germline CDR1 and CDR2 sequences are MDHEN and SYDVKM. The CDR3 length is 13 residues. In nucleotides, the CDR3 is TGTGCCAGCAGTCCCATTCTTACCACTGAAGCTTTTTTT. This codes for CASSPILTTEAFF.

Here the CDR3 reads CASSFWNTGELFF. The CDR3 DNA reads as TGTGCCAGCAGCTTTTGGAACACCGGGGAGCTGTTTTTT. The chain uses TRBV6-5 and TRBJ2-2; D unclear. V lost 6 bases and J 1 base, leaving 6 bases between the germline ends. Germline CDR1 reads MNHEY; CDR2 reads SVGAGI. CDR3 length: 13 amino acids.

The chain couples TRBV4-2 to TRBJ2-2; 7 bases align to TRBD2. After removal of 1 base from V and 5 bases from J, the junction contained 4 bases not matched to a gene. The CDR3 sequence is 15 residues long. Germline CDR1 LGHNA, CDR2 YNFKEQ. This CDR3 is CASSQGRRETGELFF. DNA of the CDR3: TGTGCCAGCAGCCAAGGGAGGCGGGAGACCGGGGAGCTGTTTTTT.

This clone was picked up one time. The chain combines TRBV28 with TRBJ2-7; possible D gene TRBD2, 6 bases. There are 15 residues in the CDR3. Trimming cost V 1 base and J 3 bases, with 13 bases left between them. CDR1 is MDHEN and CDR2 is SYDVKM in the germline V gene. Written as DNA, the CDR3 is TGTGCCAGCAGTTTATCCCCGGGGGTGGGCTACGAGCAGTACTTC. Amino acid sequence: CASSLSPGVGYEQYF.

V gene TRBV29-1 combines with J gene TRBJ2-2; D not resolved. Germline V lookup: CDR1 SQVTM, CDR2 ANQGSEA. CDR3 size: 12 residues. Trimming removed 4 bases at V and 6 bases at J, with 9 bases between. Here the CDR3 DNA reads TGCAGCGTTGTCGGTCCGGCCGGGGAGCTGTTTTTT. It yields the protein CSVVGPAGELFF.

The rearrangement links TRBV27 to TRBJ1-4; 9 bases map to TRBD1. The CDR3 totals 18 residues. Germline V gene sequence: CDR1 MNHEY, CDR2 SMNVEV (reference sequence). Unmatched junction bases numbered 16, after V lost 6 bases and J lost 5 bases. CDR3 in amino acids: CASSSRGGTGLRNEKLFF. CDR3 DNA: TGTGCCAGCAGCTCCCGAGGGGGGACAGGGTTGAGAAATGAAAAACTGTTTTTT.

This clone was detected only once. The chain employs TRBV27 and TRBJ1-2, with D possibly being TRBD1 (5 bases). Germline V gene sequence: CDR1 MNHEY, CDR2 SMNVEV (reference sequence). This CDR3 has 16 residues. The V gene lost 2 bases and the J gene lost 4 bases, with 17 bases spanning the gap. Written as DNA, the CDR3 is TGTGCCAGCAGTTTAGGTCCCCCTCAGCAGGGCTATGGCTACACCTTC. Protein product: CASSLGPPQQGYGYTF.

This rearrangement joins TRBV29-1 to TRBJ2-3; a weak D match, TRBD2 (6 bases). This CDR3 has 18 amino acids. CDR1 is SQVTM, CDR2 ANQGSEA, per germline. Trimming removed 1 base from V and 0 bases from J, with 20 bases in between. CDR3 DNA sequence: TGCAGCGTTGAAGGATGGCGGGGCGGGGTTACTAGCACAGATACGCAGTATTTT. It codes for CSVEGWRGGVTSTDTQYF.

CDR3 sequence reads: CAIGGQGNTEAFF. For the CDR3, the DNA is TGTGCCATCGGGGGACAGGGGAACACTGAAGCTTTCTTT. The rearrangement joins TRBV10-3 to TRBJ1-1, with 9 nucleotides matching TRBD1. This CDR3 comprises 13 residues. The germline gives CDR1 ENHRY, CDR2 SYGVKD. Trimming at V came to 8 bases and at J to 1 base, leaving 2 bases not matched to a gene.

The V call is TRBV19, the J call TRBJ2-1, with 7 bases fitting TRBD1. The germline gives CDR1 LNHDA, CDR2 SQIVND (reference sequence). CDR3 size: 16 residues. J lost 3 bases, V lost 7 bases, and 12 bases had no gene match. The CDR3 spells CASMGRGGAFYNEQFF. The CDR3 DNA is TGTGCCAGTATGGGCCGAGGGGGCGCTTTCTACAATGAGCAGTTCTTC.

The rearrangement joins TRBV21-1 to TRBJ1-5; TRBD1 is the table's D call and was not checked against the DNA. TRBV21-1 is shown as a pseudogene. This CDR3 spans 18 amino acids. CDR3 bases: TGTGCCAGCAGCAAAACGCCCGCAGGGGATGATAGCAATCAGCCCCAGCATTTT. Its protein is CASSKTPAGDDSNQPQHF.

V is TRBV29-1 and J is TRBJ2-1, with 9 positions matching TRBD2. CDR1 SQVTM and CDR2 ANQGSEA come from the germline V gene. CDR3 length: 15 amino acids. V dropped 7 bases and J dropped 2; count of bases not matched to a gene: 9. The CDR3 protein is CSAGRVAGAYNEQFF. The DNA of the CDR3 is TGCAGCGCAGGGAGAGTAGCGGGAGCCTACAATGAGCAGTTCTTC.

This clone was counted a single time. This sequence joins TRBV7-2 and TRBJ2-7; the D gene could be TRBD1 or TRBD2 (5 bases each). This CDR3 has 13 amino acids. The V gene lost 8 bases and the J gene lost 2 bases, with 13 bases spanning the gap. Germline CDR1 and CDR2: SGHTA and FQGNSA. CDR3: CASGSGPTYEQYF. CDR3 sequence (DNA): TGTGCCAGCGGATCGGGGCCCACCTACGAGCAGTACTTC.

The chain combines TRBV9 with TRBJ1-4; no clear D. This CDR3 spans 16 amino acids. V was pared by 0 bases and J by 7 bases, with 16 bases between. Germline CDR1 reads SGDLS; CDR2 reads YYNGEE. The CDR3 bases are TGTGCCAGCAGCGTAGCCCCCCGCACCCGAGGTGAAAAACTGTTTTTT. Amino acids: CASSVAPRTRGEKLFF.

V usage is TRBV4-2 and J usage is TRBJ2-7; TRBD2 is a possible D gene (6 bases). In germline, CDR1 is LGHNA, CDR2 YNFKEQ. This CDR3 contains 16 residues. V gave up 0 bases and J gave up 4 bases, with 16 bases separating them. The chain's CDR3 is CASSQDLDGSMYEQYF. The CDR3, as DNA: TGTGCCAGCAGCCAAGATCTGGACGGGAGTATGTACGAGCAGTACTTC.